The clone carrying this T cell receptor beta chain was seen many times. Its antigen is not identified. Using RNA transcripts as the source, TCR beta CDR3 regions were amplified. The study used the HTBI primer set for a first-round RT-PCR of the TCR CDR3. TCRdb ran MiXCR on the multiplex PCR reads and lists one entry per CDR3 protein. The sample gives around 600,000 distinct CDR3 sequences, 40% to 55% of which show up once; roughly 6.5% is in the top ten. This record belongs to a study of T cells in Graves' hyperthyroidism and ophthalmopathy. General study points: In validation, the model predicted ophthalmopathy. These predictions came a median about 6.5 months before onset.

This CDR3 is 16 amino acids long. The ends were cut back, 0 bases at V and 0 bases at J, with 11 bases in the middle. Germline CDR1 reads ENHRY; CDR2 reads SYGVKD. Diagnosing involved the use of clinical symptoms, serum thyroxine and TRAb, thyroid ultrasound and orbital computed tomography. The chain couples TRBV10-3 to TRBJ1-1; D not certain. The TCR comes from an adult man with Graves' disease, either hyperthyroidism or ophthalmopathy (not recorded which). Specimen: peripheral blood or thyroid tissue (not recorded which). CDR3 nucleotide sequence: TGTGCCATCAGTGAGTCTACGGGAGCTATGAACACTGAAGCTTTCTTT. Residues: CAISESTGAMNTEAFF.